A single sample gave rise to the 8 T cell receptor beta chains below, sequenced in a study of regulatory T cells in long-lasting Graves disease. Arm-PCR of CDR3 regions with iRepertoire HTBI primers generated TCR beta libraries. TCRdb recomputed calls from the multiplex PCR reads with MiXCR, one row per CDR3 protein. The data show hundreds of thousands of distinct CDR3 sequences, 16% seen once. Time point noted: newly diagnosed GD, antithyroid drugs for less than 3 months. PBMCs provided the RNA from which the TCR library was made. The data were also submitted as part of a second study, on T cells in Graves' hyperthyroidism and ophthalmopathy.

The sequences come from peripheral blood mononuclear cells (PBMCs), collected at new diagnosis, from a patient treated with antithyroid drugs. The receptors here all came from a man aged 35-49 years with Graves disease.

V gene TRBV30 combines with J gene TRBJ1-5, with D possibly TRBD1 on 6 matching bases. This CDR3 has 13 residues. Germline lookup yields CDR1 GTSNPN and CDR2 SVGIG (reference sequence). The ends were cut back, 5 bases at V and 4 bases at J, with 12 bases in the middle. The CDR3: CAWRRGNNQPQHF. DNA of the CDR3: TGTGCCTGGCGCAGGGGTAATAATCAGCCCCAGCATTTT.

The sample holds a few counts of this clonotype. The chain has TRBV7-2 and TRBJ2-2; D gene unclear. The germline gives CDR1 SGHTA, CDR2 FQGNSA. CDR3 size: 12 residues. Trimming took off 7 bases at V and 6 bases at J, with 9 bases between the two ends. The CDR3 nucleotides are TGTGCCAGCAACCTATTTCCCGGGGAGCTGTTTTTT. It translates to CASNLFPGELFF. The entire variable domain, with the rest obtained from reference TRBV7-2 and TRBJ2-2, is as follows: GAGVSQSPSNKVTEKGKDVELRCDPISGHTALYWYRQSLGQGLEFLIYFQGNSAPDKSGLPSDRFSAERTGGSVSTLTIQRTQQEDSAVYLCASNLFPGELFFGEGSRLTVL.

This clonotype was recorded many times. The chain joins TRBV20-1 to TRBJ2-7; 10 nucleotides line up with TRBD2. Unmatched junction bases numbered 7, after V lost 4 bases and J lost 4 bases. There are 14 residues in the CDR3. Germline V lookup: CDR1 DFQATT, CDR2 SNEGSKA (reference sequence). The CDR3 DNA reads TGCAGTGCTAAGAAGCGGGGGGGACCTTACGAGCAGTACTTC. Translated, it gives CSAKKRGGPYEQYF.

This clonotype has a count of ten or more. The J gene is TRBJ2-5, the V gene TRBV12-3 or TRBV12-4; D unclear. V lost 3 bases and J lost 4, with 3 bases in between. The CDR3 has 11 residues. This CDR3 is CASSFVETQYF. In DNA, the CDR3 is TGTGCCAGCAGTTTTGTAGAGACCCAGTACTTC.

About this clonotype: Since a much larger clone is just one base distant, this may be a read error. The V and J genes are TRBV3-1 and TRBJ1-6, with 11 bases lining up with TRBD1. The CDR3 contains 15 residues. J lost 11 bases, V lost 2 bases, and 5 bases had no gene match. Germline-derived CDR1 and CDR2 are LGHDT and YNNKEL (reference sequence). The CDR3 is CASSQRTGGNPPLHF. The DNA for the CDR3 is TGTGCCAGCAGCCAAAGGACAGGGGGCAATCCACCCCTCCACTTT.

The genes are TRBV7-9 and TRBJ2-2; D ambiguous. This CDR3 spans 13 amino acids. Germline V gene sequence: CDR1 SEHNR, CDR2 FQNEAQ (reference sequence). With 4 bases removed from V and 7 bases from J, the gap between germline ends came to 10 bases. CDR3 sequence (DNA): TGTGCCAGCAGCTCAGTCTCCCGCGGGGAGCTGTTTTTT. It yields the protein CASSSVSRGELFF.

This clonotype showed up just a few times. This chain connects TRBV20-1 to TRBJ2-7; tentatively, D is TRBD1 (6 bases). Germline assignment: CDR1 DFQATT and CDR2 SNEGSKA (reference sequence). V lost 6 bases and J lost 7, with 16 bases in between. There are 12 residues in the CDR3. CDR3 sequence (DNA): TGCAGTGCCACAGGGATCTGGGGTGAGCAGTACTTC. Its protein is CSATGIWGEQYF.

CDR3: CASPVTSSPDTQYF. In DNA, the CDR3 is TGTGCCAGCCCAGTGACTAGCTCCCCAGATACGCAGTATTTT. This rearrangement joins TRBV18 to TRBJ2-3, with 7 bases lining up with TRBD2. Germline CDR1 is KGHSH and CDR2 is LQKENI. V shed 8 bases, J shed 4 bases, and the junction held 9 bases outside the gene matches. There are 14 residues in the CDR3. Based on the CDR3 plus reference TRBV18 and TRBJ2-3, the full variable domain is NAGVMQNPRHLVRRRGQEARLRCSPMKGHSHVYWYRQLPEEGLKFMVYLQKENIIDESGMPKERFSAEFPKEGPSILRIQQVVRGDSAAYFCASPVTSSPDTQYFGPGTRLTVL.